One and the same sample provided the 19 T cell receptor beta chains below, sequenced in a study of blood T cell repertoires in COVID-19. Produced via immunoSEQ multiplex PCR; TCRdb's table is partial and in-frame only. The sample holds roughly 500,000 clones, roughly nine tenths seen once. Sequenced: PBMCs or T cells enriched from blood (not recorded which). The receptor source for this set is a woman aged 55-69 years who had recovered from COVID-19.

This rearrangement joins TRBV2 to TRBJ2-2, with no clear D. CDR1 SNHLY and CDR2 FYNNEI come from the germline V gene. CDR3 length equals 15 residues. V was trimmed by 3 bases and J by 5 bases, leaving 13 bases between them. As DNA, the CDR3 is TGTGCCAGCAGTGATACACAGAAGATAACCGGGGAGCTGTTTTTT. This codes for CASSDTQKITGELFF.

The chain carries TRBV19 and TRBJ1-2; 7 bases match TRBD1. The germline gives CDR1 LNHDA, CDR2 SQIVND (reference sequence). This CDR3 has 14 residues. Unmatched junction bases numbered 6, after V lost 6 bases and J lost 2 bases. CDR3 sequence (DNA): TGTGCCAGTAGGGCGACAGGGTTAAACTATGGCTACACCTTC. Protein product: CASRATGLNYGYTF.

The chain has TRBV2 and TRBJ2-7, with 12 bases aligning to TRBD2. The germline V gene has CDR1 SNHLY and CDR2 FYNNEI. The CDR3 extends over 16 amino acids. The trim removed 7 bases at V and 4 bases at J, leaving 11 bases unmatched. CDR3 sequence reads: CASTGPGLAGGYEQYV. CDR3 DNA sequence: TGTGCCAGCACTGGACCGGGACTAGCGGGTGGTTACGAGCAGTACGTC.

The rearrangement joins TRBV7-8 to TRBJ2-5, with D maybe TRBD2 (6 bases). The CDR3 contains 12 residues. With 7 bases removed from V and 4 bases from J, the gap between germline ends came to 10 bases. Germline V gene lookup returns CDR1 SGHVS and CDR2 FQNEAQ. CDR3 in DNA: TGTGCCAGCAACGGGGGTATAGAGACCCAGTACTTC. It yields the protein CASNGGIETQYF.

This clone has a handful of counts. The chain combines TRBV6-5 with TRBJ1-3; TRBD1 is a possible D gene (6 bases). The CDR3 is 15 amino acids. Per germline, CDR1 MNHEY and CDR2 SVGAGI. Trimming cost V 5 bases and J 3 bases, with 14 bases left between them. Here the CDR3 reads CASSLHTQGGNTIYF. The CDR3 DNA reads TGTGCCAGCAGTCTACACACACAGGGTGGAAACACCATATATTTT.

The rearrangement joins TRBV3-1 (or the pseudogene TRBV3-2) to TRBJ1-2; unclear D gene. V lost 0 bases and J lost 1, with 12 bases in between. CDR1 LGHDT and CDR2 YNNKEL come from the germline V gene (reference sequence). The CDR3 loop spans 16 amino acids. The CDR3 sequence: CASSQELEEINYGYTF. The CDR3 DNA follows: TGTGCCAGCAGCCAAGAATTGGAGGAGATTAACTATGGCTACACCTTC.

The V call is TRBV6-5, the J call TRBJ2-3; TRBD1 agrees at 8 bases. The CDR3 sequence is 15 residues long. CDR1 is MNHEY and CDR2 is SVGAGI in the germline V gene. V lost 6 bases to trimming and J lost 2 bases; unmatched junction nucleotides: 7. The CDR3 DNA is TGTGCCAGCAGCCGCCGACAGGGGCCCACAGATACGCAGTATTTT. As protein: CASSRRQGPTDTQYF.

The chain has TRBV6-5 and TRBJ2-2, with D perhaps TRBD2 (6 bases). CDR3 size: 15 residues. V gave up 4 bases and J gave up 5 bases, with 14 bases separating them. In germline, CDR1 is MNHEY, CDR2 SVGAGI. The CDR3 sequence: CASSWRQGGTGELFF. CDR3 nucleotides: TGTGCCAGCAGTTGGAGGCAGGGAGGTACCGGGGAGCTGTTTTTT.

V gene TRBV19 combines with J gene TRBJ1-2; 7 nucleotides align to TRBD1. J was trimmed by 5 bases and V by 5 bases; bases with no gene match: 17. The CDR3 length is 17 residues. CDR1 and CDR2 (germline): LNHDA, SQIVND (reference sequence). The CDR3 loop reads CASSLRDRESYLYGYTF. The CDR3 nucleotides are TGTGCCAGTAGTCTTAGGGACAGAGAGTCCTACCTTTATGGCTACACCTTC.

This clone was counted once. V is TRBV14 and J is TRBJ2-5; no clear D. The CDR3 has 14 residues. Per germline, CDR1 SGHDN and CDR2 FVKESK. V was pared by 1 base and J by 7 bases, with 13 bases between. The CDR3 DNA reads as TGTGCCAGCAGCCAAGTCCTGGATTCGGGGACCCAGTACTTC. This translates into CASSQVLDSGTQYF.

This clone turned up a few times. DNA for the CDR3: TGTGCCAGCAGCCAACAAAGTCTTAGGGGCCCGAATGAGCAGTTCTTC. Encoded protein: CASSQQSLRGPNEQFF. The genes are TRBV3-1 (or the pseudogene TRBV3-2) and TRBJ2-1; TRBD1 might be the D (5 bases). Germline CDR1 LGHDT, CDR2 YNNKEL (reference sequence). The CDR3 is 16 residues long. Trimming stripped 2 bases from V and 7 bases from J, with 18 bases between.

The CDR3 region has the DNA TGTGCCAGCAGTTACGAGTTAGGCGTGACAGAAAGCAGGAACACTGAAGCTTTCTTT. It is translated as CASSYELGVTESRNTEAFF. This chain links TRBV6-2 or TRBV6-3 with TRBJ1-1; D might be TRBD1 (5 bases). The CDR3 spans 19 residues. V lost 2 bases and J 1 base, leaving 23 bases between the germline ends. Germline V lookup: CDR1 MNHEY, CDR2 SVGEGT.

V and J are TRBV7-9 and TRBJ1-4; D gene ambiguous. V was shortened by 1 base and J by 7 bases, with 13 bases between the two germline ends. CDR1 is SEHNR, CDR2 FQNEAQ, per germline (reference sequence). The CDR3 runs 15 residues. CDR3 sequence: CASSLVPGGIEKLFF. In nucleotides, the CDR3 is TGTGCCAGCAGCTTAGTCCCAGGAGGGATTGAAAAACTGTTTTTT.

The chain has TRBV9 and TRBJ2-7; TRBD2 aligns across 7 bases. Germline V CDR1 and CDR2: SGDLS, YYNGEE. CDR3 length: 15 amino acids. Unmatched junction bases numbered 12, after V lost 4 bases and J lost 5 bases. This CDR3 is CASSTTGTIFHEQYF. The CDR3 coding sequence is TGTGCCAGCAGCACCACCGGGACTATTTTCCACGAGCAGTACTTC.

The chain employs TRBV25-1 and TRBJ2-3; D is perhaps TRBD1 (5 bases). The CDR3 contains 14 residues. V lost 2 bases, J lost 2 bases, and 8 bases lay in between. Germline CDR1 reads MGHDK; CDR2 reads SYGVNS. The CDR3 bases are TGTGCCAGCAGTGAACAACAGGACACAGATACGCAGTATTTT. This codes for CASSEQQDTDTQYF.

The CDR3 is CASSERRAGYGYTF. DNA of the CDR3: TGTGCCAGCAGTGAGAGGCGAGCTGGGTATGGCTACACCTTC. This sequence joins TRBV6-1 and TRBJ1-2; D is ambiguous. The CDR3 is made up of 14 amino acids. With 3 bases removed from V and 5 bases from J, the gap between germline ends came to 13 bases. Per germline, CDR1 MNHNS and CDR2 SASEGT.

The chain joins TRBV19 to TRBJ1-1; 8 bases are shared with TRBD1. With V trimmed by 1 base and J by 5 bases, 6 bases remained unmatched. CDR3 size: 15 residues. Looked up from germline, CDR1 is LNHDA and CDR2 is SQIVND (reference sequence). CDR3 protein: CASSIAGGPGTEAFF. CDR3 DNA: TGTGCCAGTAGTATAGCAGGGGGCCCGGGAACTGAAGCTTTCTTT.

This sequence joins TRBV5-6 and TRBJ2-7; 9 bases agree with TRBD1. Trimming removed 4 bases from V and 3 bases from J; junction bases left unmatched: 5. The CDR3 sequence is 14 residues long. Per germline, CDR1 SGHDT and CDR2 YYEEEE. As DNA, the CDR3 is TGTGCCAGCAGCCCACGGGACAGGGTCTACGAGCAGTACGTC. It codes for CASSPRDRVYEQYV.

The V gene is TRBV11-3, the J gene TRBJ2-7; D is possibly TRBD2 (8 bases). The CDR3 contains 15 residues. Germline V gene lookup returns CDR1 SGHNT and CDR2 YENEEA. Trimming left V 1 base short and J 4 bases short, with 14 bases between. CDR3 residues: CASSLAGGTVYEQYF. The CDR3 coding sequence is TGTGCCAGCAGCTTAGCGGGGGGGACAGTTTACGAGCAGTACTTC. Based on the CDR3 plus reference TRBV11-3 and TRBJ2-7, the full variable domain is EAGVVQSPRYKIIEKKQPVAFWCNPISGHNTLYWYLQNLGQGPELLIRYENEEAVDDSQLPKDRFSAERLKGVDSTLKIQPAELGDSAVYLCASSLAGGTVYEQYFGPGTRLTVT.